This T cell receptor (beta chain) was documented in a study of shared clonotypes between healthy human individuals. General study points: Investigators collected only blood, and repertoires in tissues likely differ. Naive subsets, compared against memory subsets, generally had larger estimated richness values. Large sequencing depth failed to make sorted-subset sequencing complete, rarefaction showed.

The donors were adults (healthy and HIV-negative) with no recent acute infections or vaccinations. Using immunoSEQ multiplex PCR, the repertoire was profiled, and TCRdb retains in-frame clones only, with some absent. Among 850,000 to 1,200,000 clones listed, about 77% were seen once. Regarding this clone: What it binds is unknown.

This CDR3 has 14 amino acids. Germline V CDR1 and CDR2: MNHEY, SVGAGI. Trimming took 6 bases from V and 0 from J, leaving 9 bases between them. Input material: memory CD4+ T cells sorted from blood. Regarding subset: CD45RA-negative fraction. The clonotype comes from a man between 18 and 29 years old in good health. The rearrangement uses TRBV6-5 and TRBJ1-3; unclear D gene. CDR3 in DNA: TGTGCCAGCAGCCGTCAGCACTCTGGAAACACCATATATTTT. Its protein product is CASSRQHSGNTIYF.